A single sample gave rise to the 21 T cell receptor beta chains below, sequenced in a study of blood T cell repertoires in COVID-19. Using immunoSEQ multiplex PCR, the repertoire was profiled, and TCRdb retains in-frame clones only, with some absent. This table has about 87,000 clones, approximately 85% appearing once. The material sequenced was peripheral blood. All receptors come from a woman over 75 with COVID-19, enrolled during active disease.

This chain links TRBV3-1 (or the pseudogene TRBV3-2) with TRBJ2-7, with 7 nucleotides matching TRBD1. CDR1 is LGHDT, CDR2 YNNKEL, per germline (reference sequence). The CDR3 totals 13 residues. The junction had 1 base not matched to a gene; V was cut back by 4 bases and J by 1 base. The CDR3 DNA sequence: TGTGCCAGCAGCCCGACAGGGTCCTACGAGCAGTACTTC. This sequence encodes CASSPTGSYEQYF.

CDR3 loop: CASSRMSLGGGELFF. The CDR3, as DNA: TGCGCCAGCAGCCGAATGTCCCTCGGAGGGGGGGAGCTGTTTTTT. The chain links TRBV5-1 to TRBJ2-2; TRBD2 is a possible D gene (6 bases). Germline loops: CDR1 SGHRS, CDR2 YFSETQ. V was trimmed by 4 bases and J by 8 bases, leaving 18 bases between them. The CDR3 extends over 15 amino acids. Filled out from reference TRBV5-1 and TRBJ2-2, the complete variable domain reads KAGVTQTPRYLIKTRGQQVTLSCSPISGHRSVSWYQQTPGQGLQFLFEYFSETQRNKGNFPGRFSGRQFSNSRSEMNVSTLELGDSALYLCASSRMSLGGGELFFGEGSRLTVL.

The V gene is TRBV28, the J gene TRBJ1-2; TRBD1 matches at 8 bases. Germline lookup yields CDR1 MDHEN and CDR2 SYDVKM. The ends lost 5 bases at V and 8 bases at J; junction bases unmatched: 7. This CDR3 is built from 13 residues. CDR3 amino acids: CASSRQGAPGYTF. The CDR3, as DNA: TGTGCCAGCAGTCGGCAGGGGGCGCCGGGCTACACCTTC.

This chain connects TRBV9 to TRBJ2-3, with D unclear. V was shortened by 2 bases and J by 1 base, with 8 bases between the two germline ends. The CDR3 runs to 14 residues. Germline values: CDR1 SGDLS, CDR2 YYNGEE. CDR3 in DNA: TGTGCCAGCAGCGTGAGTCAGGGCACAGATACGCAGTATTTT. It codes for CASSVSQGTDTQYF. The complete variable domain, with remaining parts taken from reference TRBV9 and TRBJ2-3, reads DSGVTQTPKHLITATGQRVTLRCSPRSGDLSVYWYQQSLDQGLQFLIQYYNGEERAKGNILERFSAQQFPDLHSELNLSSLELGDSALYFCASSVSQGTDTQYFGPGTRLTVL.

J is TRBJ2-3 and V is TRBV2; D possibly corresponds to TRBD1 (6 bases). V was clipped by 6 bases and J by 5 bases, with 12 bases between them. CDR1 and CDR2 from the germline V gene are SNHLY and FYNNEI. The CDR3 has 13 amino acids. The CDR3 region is CASSKEQGDTQYF. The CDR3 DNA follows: TGTGCCAGCAGCAAAGAACAGGGAGATACGCAGTATTTT. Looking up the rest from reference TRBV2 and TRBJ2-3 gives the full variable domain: EPEVTQTPSHQVTQMGQEVILRCVPISNHLYFYWYRQILGQKVEFLVSFYNNEISEKSEIFDDQFSVERPDGSNFTLKIRSTKLEDSAMYFCASSKEQGDTQYFGPGTRLTVL.

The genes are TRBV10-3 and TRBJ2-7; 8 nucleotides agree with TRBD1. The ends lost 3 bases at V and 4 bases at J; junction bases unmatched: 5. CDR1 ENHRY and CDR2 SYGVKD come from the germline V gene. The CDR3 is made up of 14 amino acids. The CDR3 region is CAISEGTGLYEQYF. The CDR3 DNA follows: TGTGCCATCAGTGAAGGGACAGGACTATACGAGCAGTACTTC.

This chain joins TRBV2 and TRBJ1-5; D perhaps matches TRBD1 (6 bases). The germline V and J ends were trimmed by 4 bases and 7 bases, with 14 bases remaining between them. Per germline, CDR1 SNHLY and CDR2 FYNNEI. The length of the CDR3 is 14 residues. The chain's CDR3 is CASSATSQGQPQHF. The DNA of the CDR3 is TGTGCCAGCAGTGCAACCTCCCAGGGGCAGCCCCAGCATTTT. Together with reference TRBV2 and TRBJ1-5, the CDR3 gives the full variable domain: EPEVTQTPSHQVTQMGQEVILRCVPISNHLYFYWYRQILGQKVEFLVSFYNNEISEKSEIFDDQFSVERPDGSNFTLKIRSTKLEDSAMYFCASSATSQGQPQHFGDGTRLSIL.

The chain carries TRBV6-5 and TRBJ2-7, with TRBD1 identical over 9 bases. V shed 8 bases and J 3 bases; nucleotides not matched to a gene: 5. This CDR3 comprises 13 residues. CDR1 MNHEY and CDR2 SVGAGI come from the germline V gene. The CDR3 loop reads CASGWDRDYEQYF. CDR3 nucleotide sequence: TGTGCCAGCGGATGGGACAGGGACTACGAGCAGTACTTC.

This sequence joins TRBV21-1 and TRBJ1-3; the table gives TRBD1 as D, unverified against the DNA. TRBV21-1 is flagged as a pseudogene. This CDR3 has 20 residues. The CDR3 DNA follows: TGTGCCAGCAGCAAAAGGGTCTGGGGCGAACAGGGCCACCTTGGAAACACCATATATTTT. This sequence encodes CASSKRVWGEQGHLGNTIYF.

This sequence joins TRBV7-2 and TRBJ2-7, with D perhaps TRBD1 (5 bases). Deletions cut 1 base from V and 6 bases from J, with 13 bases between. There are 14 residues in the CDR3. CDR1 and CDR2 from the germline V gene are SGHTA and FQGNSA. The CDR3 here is CASSLDPSRAEQYF. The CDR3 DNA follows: TGTGCCAGCAGCTTAGACCCCAGCAGGGCCGAGCAGTACTTC.

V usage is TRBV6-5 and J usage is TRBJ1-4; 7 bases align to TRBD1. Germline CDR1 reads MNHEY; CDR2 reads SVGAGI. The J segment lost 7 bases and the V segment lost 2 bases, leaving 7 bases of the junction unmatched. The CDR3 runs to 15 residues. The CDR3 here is CASSYTGQEGEKLFF. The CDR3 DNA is TGTGCCAGCAGTTACACAGGACAGGAGGGTGAAAAACTGTTTTTT.

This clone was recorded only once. CDR3 residues: CSASPGTGVPDTQYF. The CDR3 bases are TGCAGTGCTAGTCCCGGGACAGGGGTTCCAGATACGCAGTATTTT. The V call is TRBV20-1, the J call TRBJ2-3, with 10 bases matching TRBD1. The junction had 7 bases not matched to a gene; V was cut back by 3 bases and J by 4 bases. In germline, CDR1 is DFQATT, CDR2 SNEGSKA (reference sequence). This CDR3 has 15 amino acids.

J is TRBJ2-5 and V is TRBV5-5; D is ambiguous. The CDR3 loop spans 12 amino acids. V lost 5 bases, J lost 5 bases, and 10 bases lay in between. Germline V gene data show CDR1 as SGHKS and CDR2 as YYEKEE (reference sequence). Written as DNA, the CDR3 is TGTGCCAGCAGTCCCGTCGGGGAGACCCAGTACTTC. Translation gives CASSPVGETQYF.

The CDR3 DNA follows: TGTGCCAGCAGCTTCGACAGGAGCAATCAGCCCCAGCATTTT. This translates into CASSFDRSNQPQHF. V and J are TRBV6-6 and TRBJ1-5; D possibly corresponds to TRBD1 (6 bases). V was shortened by 6 bases and J by 1 base, with 10 bases between the two germline ends. This CDR3 has 14 residues. Germline values: CDR1 MNHNY, CDR2 SVGAGI (reference sequence).

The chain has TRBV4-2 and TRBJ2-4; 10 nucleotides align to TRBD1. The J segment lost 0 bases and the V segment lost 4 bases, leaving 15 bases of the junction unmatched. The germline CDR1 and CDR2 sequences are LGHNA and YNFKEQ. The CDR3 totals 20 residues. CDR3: CASSRITGTGVLGAKNIQYF. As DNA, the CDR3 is TGTGCCAGCAGCCGCATAACCGGGACAGGGGTCCTGGGAGCCAAAAACATTCAGTACTTC.

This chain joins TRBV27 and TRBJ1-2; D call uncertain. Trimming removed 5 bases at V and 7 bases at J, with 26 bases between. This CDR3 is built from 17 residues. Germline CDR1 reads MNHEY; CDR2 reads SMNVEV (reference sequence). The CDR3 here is CASSLRYLGDQRSGYTF. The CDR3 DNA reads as TGTGCCAGCAGTCTTCGTTACCTGGGTGACCAGCGATCTGGCTACACCTTC.

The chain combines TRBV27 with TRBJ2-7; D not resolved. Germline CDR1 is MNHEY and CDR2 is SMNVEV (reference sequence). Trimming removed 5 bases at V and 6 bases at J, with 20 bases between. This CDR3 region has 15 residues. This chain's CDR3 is CASSTLGAAQLEQYF. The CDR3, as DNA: TGTGCCAGCAGTACTTTGGGTGCGGCCCAACTCGAGCAGTACTTC.

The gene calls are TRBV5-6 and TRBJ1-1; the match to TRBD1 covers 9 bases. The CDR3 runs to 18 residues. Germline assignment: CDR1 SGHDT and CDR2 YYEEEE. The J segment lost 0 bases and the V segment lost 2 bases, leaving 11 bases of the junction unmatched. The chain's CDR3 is CASSFDHSGQGLNTEAFF. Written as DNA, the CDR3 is TGTGCCAGCAGCTTTGATCATTCCGGACAGGGGTTGAACACTGAAGCTTTCTTT.

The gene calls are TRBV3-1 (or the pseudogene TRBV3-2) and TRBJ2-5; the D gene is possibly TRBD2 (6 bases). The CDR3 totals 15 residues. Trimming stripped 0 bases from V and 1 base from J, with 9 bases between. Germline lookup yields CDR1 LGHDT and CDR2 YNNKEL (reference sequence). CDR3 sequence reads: CASSQEAGSQETQYF. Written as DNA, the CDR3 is TGTGCCAGCAGCCAAGAGGCGGGGTCCCAAGAGACCCAGTACTTC.

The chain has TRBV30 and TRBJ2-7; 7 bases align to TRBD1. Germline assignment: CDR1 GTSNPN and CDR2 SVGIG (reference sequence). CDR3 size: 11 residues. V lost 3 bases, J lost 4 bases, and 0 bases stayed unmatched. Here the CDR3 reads CAWRQGYEQYF. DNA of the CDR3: TGTGCCTGGAGACAGGGGTACGAGCAGTACTTC.

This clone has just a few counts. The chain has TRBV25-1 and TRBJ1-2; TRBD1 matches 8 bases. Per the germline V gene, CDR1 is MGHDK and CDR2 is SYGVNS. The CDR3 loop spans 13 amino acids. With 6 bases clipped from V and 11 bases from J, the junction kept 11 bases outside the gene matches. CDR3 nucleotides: TGTGCCAGCAGGTCAACAGGGGGGCGTCGGTACACCTTC. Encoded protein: CASRSTGGRRYTF.